This TCR beta chain was obtained from a study of identical twins. Each CDR3 protein gets one entry after TCRdb re-called the 5' RACE reads with MiXCR. The data hold about 150,000 distinct CDR3 sequences, with approximately 3.5% observed a single time. This clonotype was observed at least ten times. CDR1 and CDR2 from the germline V gene are MNHEY and SVGEGT. The V end lost 10 bases, the J end lost 3 bases, and 10 bases lay between the germline ends. The CDR3 totals 11 residues. This chain uses TRBV6-2 or TRBV6-3 with TRBJ2-7; no definite D call. Sample: memory T cells sorted from blood. The clonotype comes from a man in his late teens or twenties in good health. DNA of the CDR3: TGTGCCACCCAGCACTTCTACGAGCAGTACTTC. Its protein product is CATQHFYEQYF.